The 6 T cell receptor beta chains in this list originate from one sample, sequenced in a study of breast tumors, draining lymph nodes, adjacent tissues (TCRdb year 2016). Lymph node samples came from the axillary draining lymph nodes of breast cancer patients. Libraries were prepared through multiplex PCR. TCRdb names Illumina HiSeq 2000 as the instrument used. In TCRdb, the public reads were trimmed at Q25 with fastp and aligned with MiXCR, with productive beta chains retained. Rows are combined by CDR3 protein, so each entry shows the most common genes and DNA. This sample gives tens of thousands of distinct CDR3 sequences in total; approximately 30% of them show up just once. The ten top clones hold 8% to 9% of the sample. The sample consisted of axillary lymph node tissue. These receptors were obtained from a female donor with breast cancer. Some clones in this sample may be carry-over from other donors' samples.

In its sample, this clonotype was seen many times. In DNA form, the CDR3 reads TGTGCCAGCAGTGCCGGGACTCCCCCGGTTACGCAGTATTTT. It is translated as CASSAGTPPVTQYF. This sequence joins TRBV6-5 and TRBJ2-3, with D tentatively TRBD2 (6 bases). This CDR3 has 14 amino acids. Trimming removed 5 bases from V and 8 bases from J, with 17 bases in between. From germline, CDR1 is MNHEY and CDR2 SVGAGI.

J is TRBJ2-3 and V is TRBV29-1, with TRBD2 matching 9 bases. Germline loops: CDR1 SQVTM, CDR2 ANQGSEA. The CDR3 is made up of 12 amino acids. Unmatched junction bases numbered 10, after V lost 7 bases and J lost 11 bases. In DNA form, the CDR3 reads TGCAGCGCTTGGACTAGCGACAATGAGCAGTATTTT. The encoded protein is CSAWTSDNEQYF.

The table lists this clonotype with many counts. The CDR3 DNA sequence: TGTGCCAGCGCCTTCCGTACCAAAAACATTCAGTACTTC. As protein: CASAFRTKNIQYF. The chain has TRBV12-3 or TRBV12-4 and TRBJ2-4; the D is unclear. This CDR3 comprises 13 residues. The V end was cut by 8 bases, the J end by 2 bases, with 10 bases between.

The chain recombines TRBV11-2 with TRBJ2-7, with 8 bases fitting TRBD1. CDR1 is SGHAT, CDR2 FQNNGV, per germline. The CDR3 is 15 amino acids. Trimming at V came to 5 bases and at J to 0 bases, leaving 6 bases not matched to a gene. The DNA for the CDR3 is TGTGCCAGCAGCCACCGGGACAGGCCCTCCTACGAGCAGTACTTC. It is translated as CASSHRDRPSYEQYF.

This clonotype was seen at least ten times. The chain recombines TRBV15 with TRBJ1-6; no reliable D call. The CDR3 length is 14 residues. V dropped 0 bases and J dropped 10 bases, with 10 bases sitting between them. Per germline, CDR1 LNHNV and CDR2 YYDKDF (reference sequence). CDR3: CATSREGEGSPLHF. The CDR3 bases are TGTGCCACCAGCAGAGAGGGTGAAGGGTCACCCCTCCACTTT.

The genes are TRBV18 and TRBJ1-2, with D perhaps TRBD1 (5 bases). The V gene lost 5 bases and the J gene lost 8 bases, with 15 bases spanning the gap. The germline gives CDR1 KGHSH, CDR2 LQKENI. The CDR3 is 13 residues long. The CDR3 protein is CASSAFRRDGYTF. CDR3 nucleotide sequence: TGTGCCAGCTCAGCATTCAGGCGGGACGGCTACACCTTC.